What follows are 12 T cell receptor beta chains derived from one specimen sequenced in a study of blood T cell repertoires in COVID-19. TCRdb's copy holds only in-frame clones and misses some; the assay was immunoSEQ multiplex PCR. This table holds fewer than 250,000 clones, 84% found once. Sequences were obtained from peripheral blood. The receptors originated from a human donor in a cohort sampled during active COVID-19.

The V gene is TRBV6-5, the J gene TRBJ2-2; 10 bases line up with TRBD1. The V gene's germline CDR1 is MNHEY and CDR2 SVGAGI. The CDR3 covers 15 residues. The CDR3 spells CATRQGAANTGELFF. The CDR3 DNA reads as TGTGCTACGCGACAGGGGGCCGCGAACACCGGGGAGCTGTTTTTT.

This chain connects TRBV24-1 to TRBJ2-1; a possible D gene is TRBD2 (5 bases). CDR1 is KGHDR, CDR2 SFDVKD, per germline. CDR3 length: 16 residues. Trimming shortened V by 0 bases and J by 1 base, and 9 bases separated the two germline ends. The chain's CDR3 is CATSDLEAGSYNEQFF. The CDR3 region has the DNA TGTGCCACCAGTGATTTGGAGGCGGGTTCCTACAATGAGCAGTTCTTC.

The chain combines TRBV19 with TRBJ2-4; D remains unclear. V lost 5 bases to trimming and J lost 0 bases, with 11 bases between them. The CDR3 loop spans 15 amino acids. Germline V gives CDR1 LNHDA, CDR2 SQIVND (reference sequence). Here the CDR3 reads CASSSPETAKNIQYF. CDR3 coding DNA: TGTGCCAGTAGTTCCCCGGAGACAGCCAAAAACATTCAGTACTTC.

The genes are TRBV5-1 and TRBJ1-2, with 7 bases identical to TRBD1. The CDR3 consists of 14 residues. Trimming cost V 1 base and J 5 bases; bases outside gene matches: 5. In germline, CDR1 is SGHRS, CDR2 YFSETQ. The CDR3 nucleotides read TGCGCCAGCAGCTTGCAGTTGACAGGGTATGGCTACACCTTC. Translation gives CASSLQLTGYGYTF.

As concerns this clone: The sample has other DNA sequences that encode this CDR3 too. J is TRBJ2-3 and V is TRBV18; TRBD1 is a possible D gene (7 bases). This CDR3 is built from 15 residues. V lost 3 bases, J lost 2 bases, and 12 bases lay in between. CDR1 KGHSH and CDR2 LQKENI come from the germline V gene. The CDR3 loop reads CASSPQGGNTDTQYF. The CDR3, as DNA: TGTGCCAGCTCACCTCAGGGGGGTAACACAGATACGCAGTATTTT. Combining the CDR3 with reference TRBV18 and TRBJ2-3 gives the whole variable domain NAGVMQNPRHLVRRRGQEARLRCSPMKGHSHVYWYRQLPEEGLKFMVYLQKENIIDESGMPKERFSAEFPKEGPSILRIQQVVRGDSAAYFCASSPQGGNTDTQYFGPGTRLTVL.

This chain links TRBV6-5 with TRBJ1-5, with TRBD1 matching 8 bases. This CDR3 is built from 14 residues. The trim removed 9 bases at V and 0 bases at J, leaving 4 bases unmatched. Germline V gene lookup returns CDR1 MNHEY and CDR2 SVGAGI. The CDR3 sequence is CASWTGYSNQPQHF. CDR3 DNA: TGTGCCAGTTGGACAGGGTATAGCAATCAGCCCCAGCATTTT.

The chain has TRBV30 and TRBJ1-6, with 10 bases matching TRBD1. Germline CDR1 GTSNPN, CDR2 SVGIG (reference sequence). V was pared by 1 base and J by 10 bases, with 4 bases of the junction left unmatched. The CDR3 runs to 14 residues. The CDR3 nucleotides read TGTGCCTGGAGTGCGGGACAGGGGATCTCACCCCTCCACTTT. Translating it yields CAWSAGQGISPLHF. Supplemented by reference TRBV30 and TRBJ1-6, the full variable domain reads SQTIHQWPATLVQPVGSPLSLECTVEGTSNPNLYWYRQAAGRGLQLLFYSVGIGQISSEVPQNLSASRPQDRQFILSSKKLLLSDSGFYLCAWSAGQGISPLHFGNGTRLTVT.

J is TRBJ1-2 and V is TRBV10-3, with 8 nucleotides matching TRBD1. Looked up from germline, CDR1 is ENHRY and CDR2 is SYGVKD. The CDR3 sequence is 13 residues long. V was clipped by 4 bases and J by 8 bases; unmatched bases: 6. CDR3 protein: CAISADRDRGYTF. The DNA of the CDR3 is TGTGCCATCAGTGCGGACAGGGATCGGGGCTACACCTTC.

The chain couples TRBV2 to TRBJ2-3, with 7 bases matching TRBD2. The CDR3 extends over 15 amino acids. Germline V gives CDR1 SNHLY, CDR2 FYNNEI. Unmatched junction bases numbered 9, after V lost 8 bases and J lost 1 base. CDR3 sequence reads: CASPRAGGGTDTQYF. The DNA of the CDR3 is TGTGCCAGCCCCAGGGCTGGGGGGGGCACAGATACGCAGTATTTT.

The chain couples TRBV6-5 to TRBJ2-1, with 12 bases fitting TRBD2. V shed 4 bases and J 3 bases; nucleotides not matched to a gene: 4. This CDR3 comprises 16 residues. CDR1 and CDR2 from the germline V gene are MNHEY and SVGAGI. This CDR3 is CASSSPGLAGYNEQFF. DNA of the CDR3: TGTGCCAGCAGTTCACCGGGACTAGCGGGCTACAATGAGCAGTTCTTC.

The chain links TRBV2 to TRBJ1-6; 8 nucleotides match TRBD1. Germline loops: CDR1 SNHLY, CDR2 FYNNEI. The CDR3 loop spans 14 amino acids. After removal of 7 bases from V and 10 bases from J, the junction contained 9 bases not matched to a gene. The CDR3 DNA is TGTGCCAGCACGGCGACAGGGGTGCGCTCACCCCTCCACTTT. Translated, it gives CASTATGVRSPLHF.

This clone was picked up one time. The rearrangement uses TRBV12-3 or TRBV12-4 and TRBJ1-1; no reliable D call. CDR3 length: 13 amino acids. Trimming shortened V by 6 bases and J by 4 bases, and 12 bases separated the two germline ends. The CDR3 loop reads CASRPPHGTEAFF. The CDR3 bases are TGTGCCAGCAGGCCCCCCCACGGCACTGAAGCTTTCTTT.